A selection of T cell receptor beta chains follows, all from one sample in a study of OX40 agonist ivuxolimab in advanced cancers. The repertoire was sequenced with immunoSEQ multiplex PCR; TCRdb's copy has only in-frame clones and lacks some. The profile covers about 34,000 clones, with approximately 79% appearing a single time and about 10% taken by the ten largest. The sample was CD4+ or CD8+ T cells sorted from blood, taken in a trial of the OX40 agonist ivuxolimab. The receptors originated from an adult with an advanced solid tumor such as melanoma, head and neck, liver or kidney cancer. The CDR3 runs from the conserved cysteine through the conserved F or W. Each record gives: D gene, J gene, V gene, clone size, CDR3 DNA, CDR3 protein. D genes are given only for firm matches. Part of the rows lack a size; the others show once, few, many or a class for expanded clones.

D: NA; J: TRBJ2-2; V: TRBV5-1; size: NA; DNA: TGCGCCAGCAGCTTACTACAGGGTACCGCCGGGGAGCTGTTTTTT; CDR3: CASSLLQGTAGELFF
D: TRBD1; J: TRBJ2-1; V: TRBV10-3; size: NA; DNA: TGTGCCATCAGTACGACAGGGGTAGGGAACAATGAGCAGTTCTTC; CDR3: CAISTTGVGNNEQFF
D: TRBD1; J: TRBJ2-7; V: TRBV9; size: NA; DNA: TGTGCCAGCAGCGGACGGACAGGGGGGAACTACGAGCAGTACTTC; CDR3: CASSGRTGGNYEQYF
D: NA; J: TRBJ1-2; V: TRBV5-4; size: NA; DNA: TGTGCCAGCAGCTTTGTGGGGGCTCGGGGCTACACCTTC; CDR3: CASSFVGARGYTF
D: NA; J: TRBJ1-4; V: TRBV18; size: NA; DNA: TGTGCCAGCTCACCAAAGGGAGGGGATGAAAAACTGTTTTTT; CDR3: CASSPKGGDEKLFF
D: NA; J: TRBJ1-3; V: TRBV10-1; size: NA; DNA: TGCGCCAGCAGTGCCTGGACAGCCGGAAACACCATATATTTT; CDR3: CASSAWTAGNTIYF
D: NA; J: TRBJ1-2; V: TRBV30; size: NA; DNA: TGTGCCTTCAGGGCGGGCCTAGGGGGCTACACCTTC; CDR3: CAFRAGLGGYTF
D: NA; J: TRBJ2-2; V: TRBV7-2; size: NA; DNA: TGTGCCAGCAGCGTACAGCCCCCGGGGGCCACCGGGGAGCTGTTTTTT; CDR3: CASSVQPPGATGELFF
D: NA; J: TRBJ1-1; V: TRBV7-2; size: NA; DNA: TGTGCCAGCAGCTTATATGGAGGCACTGAAGCTTTCTTT; CDR3: CASSLYGGTEAFF
D: NA; J: TRBJ1-2; V: TRBV6-5; size: NA; DNA: TGTGCCAGCCATATGGGACTCAGCTATGGCTACACCTTC; CDR3: CASHMGLSYGYTF
D: NA; J: TRBJ2-1; V: TRBV7-9; size: NA; DNA: TGTGCCAGCAGCTTAGGGGGCTCCTACAATGAGCAGTTCTTC; CDR3: CASSLGGSYNEQFF
D: NA; J: TRBJ2-7; V: TRBV9; size: NA; DNA: TGTGCCAGCAGCGGAAGCTCCTACGAGCAGTACTTC; CDR3: CASSGSSYEQYF
D: NA; J: TRBJ2-1; V: TRBV14; size: once; DNA: TGTGCCAGCAGCCAAGATTTAACTACCTCGCTCAATGAGCAGTTCTTC; CDR3: CASSQDLTTSLNEQFF
D: NA; J: TRBJ1-5; V: TRBV6-6; size: NA; DNA: TGTGCCAGCAGTTACACCTCAGGGGGCAATCAGCCCCAGCATTTT; CDR3: CASSYTSGGNQPQHF
D: TRBD1; J: TRBJ1-1; V: TRBV19; size: NA; DNA: TGTGCCAGTAGGAAACAGGGGGCATGGAACACTGAAGCTTTCTTT; CDR3: CASRKQGAWNTEAFF
D: TRBD1; J: TRBJ1-1; V: TRBV5-1; size: NA; DNA: TGCGCCAGCAGCCCAGGGGGCACTGAAGCTTTCTTT; CDR3: CASSPGGTEAFF
D: NA; J: TRBJ1-3; V: TRBV5-4; size: NA; DNA: TGTGCCAGCAGCTTGGTCCAGGGAAACACCATATATTTT; CDR3: CASSLVQGNTIYF
D: NA; J: TRBJ2-7; V: TRBV5-1; size: NA; DNA: TGCGCCAGCAGCTTGGTGGGCAGGGGAGGCTCCTACGAGCAGTACTTC; CDR3: CASSLVGRGGSYEQYF
D: NA; J: TRBJ1-2; V: TRBV12-2; size: once; DNA: TGTGCAAGTCGCTTACCGGGCCCCATTTCGAACTATGGCTACACCTTC; CDR3: CASRLPGPISNYGYTF
D: NA; J: TRBJ2-2; V: TRBV5-4; size: NA; DNA: TGTGCCAGCAGCTTGGAGCAGGGTCGTGGCACCGGGGAGCTGTTTTTT; CDR3: CASSLEQGRGTGELFF
D: NA; J: TRBJ2-7; V: TRBV5-1; size: NA; DNA: TGCGCCAGCAGCCTGACAGGAACCTACGAGCAGTACTTC; CDR3: CASSLTGTYEQYF
D: NA; J: TRBJ2-7; V: TRBV11-3; size: NA; DNA: TGTGCCAGCAGCTTAGAGCCAGGGGAAGGTGTAGAGCAGTACTTC; CDR3: CASSLEPGEGVEQYF
D: NA; J: TRBJ2-1; V: TRBV7-9; size: NA; DNA: TGTGCCAGCAGCTTGGTCCGGGGGTCATACAATGAGCAGTTCTTC; CDR3: CASSLVRGSYNEQFF
D: NA; J: TRBJ1-3; V: TRBV7-2; size: NA; DNA: TGTGCCAGCAGCTTCACGGGGGTCCCCTCTGGAAACACCATATATTTT; CDR3: CASSFTGVPSGNTIYF
D: NA; J: TRBJ2-2; V: TRBV21-1; size: NA; DNA: TGTGCCAGCAGCAAAAACATAGCGAACACCGGGGAGCTGTTTTTT; CDR3: CASSKNIANTGELFF
D: NA; J: TRBJ1-4; V: TRBV28; size: NA; DNA: TGTGCCAGCAGTTTCCCCGACTATAATGAAAAACTGTTTTTT; CDR3: CASSFPDYNEKLFF
D: TRBD1; J: TRBJ1-2; V: TRBV7-2; size: NA; DNA: TGTGCCAGCAGCTTATGGGACAGGGATTATGGCTACACCTTC; CDR3: CASSLWDRDYGYTF
D: NA; J: TRBJ1-1; V: TRBV25-1; size: few; DNA: TGTGCCAGCATGGACGTAGTTGAAGCTTTCTTT; CDR3: CASMDVVEAFF
D: NA; J: TRBJ2-7; V: TRBV29-1; size: NA; DNA: TGCAGCGTTGGCCAGAGCTCCTACGAGCAGTACTTC; CDR3: CSVGQSSYEQYF
D: TRBD1; J: TRBJ1-2; V: TRBV5-1; size: NA; DNA: TGCGCCAGCAGCCTGACCGGGACAGACTATGGCTACACCTTC; CDR3: CASSLTGTDYGYTF
D: TRBD2; J: TRBJ2-7; V: TRBV6-5; size: few; DNA: TGTGCCAGCAGTTACCTGACTAGCGGGGAATCTGGGCAGTACTTC; CDR3: CASSYLTSGESGQYF
D: TRBD2; J: TRBJ2-2; V: TRBV7-2; size: NA; DNA: TGTGCCAGCAGGAGCGGGGTTCACACCGGGGAGCTGTTTTTT; CDR3: CASRSGVHTGELFF
D: TRBD1; J: TRBJ1-2; V: TRBV5-5; size: NA; DNA: TGTGCCAGCAGCCACATGACAGGGATCAACACCTTC; CDR3: CASSHMTGINTF
D: NA; J: TRBJ2-5; V: TRBV28; size: NA; DNA: TGTGCCAGCAGTTCCGGACAGTTTAAAGAGACCCAGTACTTC; CDR3: CASSSGQFKETQYF
D: NA; J: TRBJ1-2; V: TRBV28; size: NA; DNA: TGTGCCAGCACCTCCTCCGGGGCAGGGAGAGATGGCTACACCTTC; CDR3: CASTSSGAGRDGYTF
D: NA; J: TRBJ2-7; V: TRBV27; size: few; DNA: TGTGCCAGCAGCCTTTACCCAGTCTACGAGCAGTACTTC; CDR3: CASSLYPVYEQYF
D: TRBD1; J: TRBJ1-5; V: TRBV5-5; size: NA; DNA: TGTGCCAGCAGCCAGGGGGGCCTTGGACAGCCCCAGCATTTT; CDR3: CASSQGGLGQPQHF
D: NA; J: TRBJ1-6; V: TRBV7-2; size: once; DNA: TGTGCCAGCAGTTCGGGACGGGCTGATCAATCACCCCTCCACTTT; CDR3: CASSSGRADQSPLHF
D: TRBD2; J: TRBJ2-7; V: TRBV9; size: NA; DNA: TGTGCCAGCAGCGAGAGCGGGGGGTACTCCTACGAGCAGTACTTC; CDR3: CASSESGGYSYEQYF
D: NA; J: TRBJ1-4; V: TRBV5-4; size: NA; DNA: TGTGCCAGCAGCACTCGGGACACCATTAATGAAAAACTGTTTTTT; CDR3: CASSTRDTINEKLFF
D: TRBD1; J: TRBJ1-5; V: TRBV7-9; size: NA; DNA: TGTGCCAGCAGCTTCGGGACAGGGGAAGGCAATCAGCCCCAGCATTTT; CDR3: CASSFGTGEGNQPQHF
D: TRBD1; J: TRBJ1-1; V: TRBV5-1; size: NA; DNA: TGCGCCAGCAGCTTGGCCTTAGGGACAGGGGATCGCGACATGAACACTGAAGCTTTCTTT; CDR3: CASSLALGTGDRDMNTEAFF
D: TRBD1; J: TRBJ2-7; V: TRBV6-1; size: NA; DNA: TGTGCCGGAAAAGGGACAGGTGGCGAGCAGTACTTC; CDR3: CAGKGTGGEQYF
D: NA; J: TRBJ1-1; V: TRBV4-1; size: NA; DNA: TGCGCCAGCAGCCAACGGACAATGAACACTGAAGCTTTCTTT; CDR3: CASSQRTMNTEAFF
D: TRBD2; J: TRBJ2-1; V: TRBV7-8; size: NA; DNA: TGTGCCAGCAGCCCCTTCGGGACTAGCGCCTACAATGAGCAGTTCTTC; CDR3: CASSPFGTSAYNEQFF
D: NA; J: TRBJ2-1; V: TRBV6-6; size: few; DNA: TGTGCCAGCAGTTACTCTGGCAGTACTGAGCAGTTCTTC; CDR3: CASSYSGSTEQFF
D: NA; J: TRBJ1-1; V: TRBV9; size: medium-sized; DNA: TGTGCCAGCAGCGTAGAAGGGCCGGCTGAAGCTTTCTTT; CDR3: CASSVEGPAEAFF
D: NA; J: TRBJ1-2; V: TRBV19; size: NA; DNA: TGTGCCAGTAGTATAGTGTCCAGTAACTATGGCTACACCTTC; CDR3: CASSIVSSNYGYTF
D: TRBD1; J: TRBJ1-2; V: TRBV15; size: NA; DNA: TGTGCCACCAGCAGACGGACAGGGGTTGACTATGGCTACACCTTC; CDR3: CATSRRTGVDYGYTF
D: NA; J: TRBJ1-4; V: TRBV11-2; size: few; DNA: TGTGCCAGCAGCTTAGGTGTGGGTATGGGTGAAAAACTGTTTTTT; CDR3: CASSLGVGMGEKLFF
D: NA; J: TRBJ2-7; V: TRBV7-9; size: few; DNA: TGTGCCAGCAGCCGGACGGTCGGGGTCGAGCAGTACTTC; CDR3: CASSRTVGVEQYF
D: NA; J: TRBJ1-1; V: TRBV2; size: NA; DNA: TGTGCCAGCAGCTTCTCGAACACTGAAGCTTTCTTT; CDR3: CASSFSNTEAFF